Listed below are T cell receptor beta chains from one sample, sequenced in a study of blood T cell repertoires in COVID-19. TCRdb's copy holds only in-frame clones and misses some; the assay was immunoSEQ multiplex PCR. The data show 150,000 or so clones, approximately 88% seen once. Input material: PBMCs or T cells enriched from blood (not recorded which). These receptors originate from a man in his 70s who had been exposed to COVID-19. The CDR3 runs from the conserved cysteine through the conserved F or W. The order of the fields is clone size, J gene, D gene, V gene, CDR3 protein, CDR3 DNA. D genes are given only for firm matches. Clone size appears in some rows only: once, few, many, or a class for an expanded clone.

>-|TRBJ2-7|TRBD1|TRBV7-2
CASSPGTGSYEQYF
TGTGCCAGCAGCCCCGGGACAGGGTCCTACGAGCAGTACTTC
>-|TRBJ2-7|-|TRBV19
CASSPAGVASEQYF
TGTGCCAGTAGTCCGGCCGGGGTGGCCTCCGAGCAGTACTTC
>-|TRBJ1-5|-|TRBV7-9
CASSQGERPQHF
TGTGCCAGCAGCCAAGGGGAAAGGCCCCAGCATTTT
>few|TRBJ1-1|-|TRBV14
CASSNRQDQAFF
TGTGCCAGCAGCAACCGACAGGATCAAGCTTTCTTT
>-|TRBJ2-1|TRBD2|TRBV7-2
CASSQGTSGWGEQFF
TGTGCCAGCAGCCAGGGGACTAGCGGGTGGGGTGAGCAGTTCTTC
>-|TRBJ2-3|TRBD2|TRBV7-3
CASKAGASTDTQYF
TGTGCCAGTAAAGCGGGGGCCAGCACAGATACGCAGTATTTT
>-|TRBJ1-1|TRBD1|TRBV5-5
CASSTKGQANTEAFF
TGTGCCAGCAGCACCAAAGGACAGGCGAACACTGAAGCTTTCTTT
>-|TRBJ1-5|TRBD1|TRBV4-1
CASSHAGTGVLGNQPQHF
TGCGCCAGCAGCCATGCCGGGACAGGAGTTTTGGGGAATCAGCCCCAGCATTTT
>once|TRBJ2-7|TRBD1|TRBV7-9
CASSLGQYSYEQYF
TGTGCCAGCAGCTTGGGACAGTACTCCTACGAGCAGTACTTC
>-|TRBJ1-4|-|TRBV27
CASSLRIANEKLFF
TGTGCCAGCAGTTTAAGAATAGCTAATGAAAAACTGTTTTTT
>-|TRBJ1-3|TRBD1|TRBV9
CASSPTGDSGNTIYF
TGTGCCAGCAGCCCCACAGGGGACTCTGGAAACACCATATATTTT
>-|TRBJ1-6|TRBD1|TRBV27
CASSSTGTARNSPLHF
TGTGCCAGCAGTTCAACCGGGACAGCAAGAAATTCACCCCTCCACTTT
>-|TRBJ1-4|-|TRBV28
CASSLRGGGEKLFF
TGTGCCAGCAGTTTACGGGGAGGGGGGGAAAAACTGTTTTTT
>-|TRBJ1-5|-|TRBV19
CASRKSDQPQHF
TGTGCCAGTAGAAAATCCGATCAGCCCCAGCATTTT
>-|TRBJ1-1|-|TRBV29-1
CSVGRATEAFF
TGCAGCGTTGGGAGAGCCACTGAAGCTTTCTTT
>-|TRBJ2-1|TRBD2|TRBV5-1
CASSLGSGILTEQFF
TGCGCCAGCAGCCTTGGAAGCGGGATATTGACTGAGCAGTTCTTC
>-|TRBJ2-1|TRBD1|TRBV5-1
CASSSRNTGTAYNEQFF
TGCGCCAGCAGCTCCAGGAACACCGGGACAGCCTACAATGAGCAGTTCTTC
>-|TRBJ2-1|-|TRBV4-3
CASSQWGLVPDGMEQFF
TGCGCCAGCAGCCAATGGGGGCTTGTACCAGACGGGATGGAGCAGTTCTTC
>-|TRBJ1-2|-|TRBV7-9
CASSLGQGPGYGYTF
TGTGCCAGCAGCCTTGGCCAGGGCCCAGGCTATGGCTACACCTTC
>-|TRBJ1-1|-|TRBV28
CASTSLPTPNTEAFF
TGTGCCAGCACCTCACTACCAACTCCGAACACTGAAGCTTTCTTT